This T cell receptor beta chain was sequenced in a study of T cells in Graves' hyperthyroidism and ophthalmopathy. Study information: Peripheral blood samples were taken at initial diagnosis, prior to any treatment.

In its sample, this clonotype was seen a few times. Authors of the study amplified TCR beta CDR3 regions from RNA transcripts. An initial round of RT-PCR targeting the TCR CDR3 relied on the HTBI primer set. MiXCR, run by TCRdb on the multiplex PCR reads, gives a single entry per CDR3 protein. The sample shows about 400,000 distinct CDR3 sequences, about 15% of them seen only once. It was uncontrolled infection, other autoimmune disease, pregnancy or lactation that excluded patients. Ahead of any ophthalmopathy symptoms, the blood sample was obtained at the first diagnosis of hyperthyroidism. An approximately 10 ml volume of fresh peripheral blood provided the PBMCs. Germline lookup yields CDR1 MNHNS and CDR2 SASEGT. Trimming left V 3 bases short and J 7 bases short, with 12 bases between. The CDR3 is 14 amino acids.

The TCR was taken from a young woman with Graves' hyperthyroidism that later progressed to Graves' ophthalmopathy. The chain links TRBV6-1 to TRBJ2-2; possibly TRBD2 for D (5 bases). The sample taken for sequencing was blood. The CDR3 here is CASSESGDGGELFF. CDR3 bases: TGTGCCAGCAGTGAGTCCGGGGATGGCGGGGAGCTGTTTTTT.